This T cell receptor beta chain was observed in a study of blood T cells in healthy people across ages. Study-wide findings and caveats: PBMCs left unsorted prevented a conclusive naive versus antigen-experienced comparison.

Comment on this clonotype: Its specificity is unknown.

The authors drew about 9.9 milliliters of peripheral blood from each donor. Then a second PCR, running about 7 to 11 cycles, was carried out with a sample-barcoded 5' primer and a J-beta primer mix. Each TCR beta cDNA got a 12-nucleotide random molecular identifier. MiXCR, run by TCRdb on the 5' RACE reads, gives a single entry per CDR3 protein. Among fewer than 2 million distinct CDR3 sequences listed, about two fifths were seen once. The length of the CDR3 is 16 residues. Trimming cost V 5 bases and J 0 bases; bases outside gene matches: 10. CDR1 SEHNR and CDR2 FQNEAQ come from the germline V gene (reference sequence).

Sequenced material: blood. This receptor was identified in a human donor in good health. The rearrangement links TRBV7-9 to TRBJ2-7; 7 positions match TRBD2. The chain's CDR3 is CASSPPRGGGSYEQYF. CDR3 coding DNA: TGTGCCAGCAGCCCCCCCCGGGGCGGGGGCTCCTACGAGCAGTACTTC.